The clone carrying this T cell receptor beta chain was recorded once. This sample was taken from a study of blood T cell repertoires in COVID-19. Overall study: In each case, the material was cDNA or gDNA derived from T cells, B-cell-depleted T cells, or PBMCs.

Germline-derived CDR1 and CDR2 are MNHEY and SVGEGT. Deletions cut 2 bases from V and 5 bases from J, with 28 bases between. The length of the CDR3 is 20 residues. Source study methods: The assay estimated nucleated cells by amplifying reference gene primers. Assay: immunoSEQ multiplex PCR; the TCRdb copy retains only in-frame clones and omits some. The V and J calls and clone size come from that table; D and trimming were worked out from the DNA. This repertoire shows about 270,000 clones, over 75% found once; its top ten account for approximately 9%. The chain is built from TRBV6-2 or TRBV6-3 and TRBJ1-5; D possibly corresponds to TRBD1 (5 bases). Sequencing was performed on peripheral blood. The clonotype was recovered from a human donor in a cohort sampled during active COVID-19. CDR3 region: CASSYVKSRGRTTTDQPQHF. The CDR3 DNA reads TGTGCCAGCAGTTACGTTAAATCTCGTGGCAGGACAACAACCGATCAGCCCCAGCATTTT.